Listed below are T cell receptor beta chains from one sample, sequenced in a study of cytomegalovirus exposure and HLA in healthy donors. The protocol was immunoSEQ multiplex PCR, while the TCRdb copy is restricted to in-frame clones and leaves out a portion. Of roughly 230,000 clones listed, 85% to 95% are singletons. Source material: PBMCs. These receptors were obtained from a girl aged 2 to 9 in good health and CMV-seronegative. CDR3s include the opening cysteine and the closing phenylalanine or tryptophan. A D gene is named only where the DNA matches it firmly. Only some rows state a clone size, as once, few, many or a class for expanded clones.

D: TRBD2
V: TRBV30
size: .
J: TRBJ2-1
CDR3: CAWRESGSEVDEQFF
DNA: TGTGCCTGGAGGGAGAGCGGGAGTGAAGTGGATGAGCAGTTCTTC

D: .
V: TRBV6-1
size: .
J: TRBJ1-1
CDR3: CASTTGGYTEAFF
DNA: TGTGCCAGCACGACGGGGGGGTACACTGAAGCTTTCTTT

D: TRBD2
V: TRBV13
size: .
J: TRBJ2-7
CDR3: CASSLGARTSGSLTAYEQYF
DNA: TGTGCCAGCAGCTTAGGCGCTCGGACTAGCGGGAGCCTGACCGCCTACGAGCAGTACTTC

D: .
V: TRBV18
size: .
J: TRBJ1-1
CDR3: CASSPRQLEAFF
DNA: TGTGCCAGCTCACCACGACAGCTTGAAGCTTTCTTT

D: .
V: TRBV10-3
size: .
J: TRBJ2-7
CDR3: CAMSQGYEQYF
DNA: TGTGCCATGTCACAGGGCTACGAGCAGTACTTC

D: .
V: TRBV14
size: .
J: TRBJ2-5
CDR3: CASSQTTGFKETQYF
DNA: TGTGCCAGCAGCCAAACTACAGGGTTTAAGGAGACCCAGTACTTC

D: .
V: TRBV25-1
size: .
J: TRBJ1-6
CDR3: CASSVGANSPLHF
DNA: TGTGCCAGCAGTGTTGGAGCCAATTCACCCCTCCACTTT

D: .
V: TRBV6-1
size: .
J: TRBJ1-5
CDR3: CASSVLVREGQPQHF
DNA: TGTGCCAGCAGTGTCCTCGTCAGGGAGGGTCAGCCCCAGCATTTT

D: TRBD1
V: TRBV2
size: .
J: TRBJ2-7
CDR3: CASSGQGSSYEQYF
DNA: TGTGCCAGCAGCGGACAGGGAAGCTCCTACGAGCAGTACTTC

D: .
V: TRBV30
size: .
J: TRBJ1-6
CDR3: CAWGLAVSPLHF
DNA: TGTGCCTGGGGCCTGGCCGTTTCACCCCTCCACTTT

D: .
V: TRBV7-2
size: .
J: TRBJ2-7
CDR3: CASSSLSGSYEQYF
DNA: TGTGCCAGCAGCAGCCTGAGCGGCTCCTACGAGCAGTACTTC

D: TRBD1
V: TRBV14
size: .
J: TRBJ1-2
CDR3: CASSLAGTGWNGYTF
DNA: TGTGCCAGCAGCCTTGCCGGGACAGGGTGGAATGGCTACACCTTC

D: TRBD2
V: TRBV28
size: .
J: TRBJ2-3
CDR3: CASSSTPGVMGLGFHGDTQYF
DNA: TGTGCCAGCAGTTCCACCCCGGGGGTGATGGGACTAGGGTTCCATGGAGATACGCAGTATTTT

D: TRBD1
V: TRBV7-9
size: .
J: TRBJ1-4
CDR3: CASSSVGTGRSEKLFF
DNA: TGTGCCAGCAGCTCCGTGGGGACAGGACGGAGCGAAAAACTGTTTTTT

D: TRBD2
V: TRBV28
size: .
J: TRBJ2-1
CDR3: CASSFIPLAGGNNEQFF
DNA: TGTGCCAGCAGTTTCATCCCGCTAGCGGGGGGGAACAATGAGCAGTTCTTC

D: TRBD2
V: TRBV7-8
size: .
J: TRBJ2-2
CDR3: CASSLQRGETGELFF
DNA: TGTGCCAGCAGCTTACAGCGGGGGGAAACCGGGGAGCTGTTTTTT

D: TRBD1
V: TRBV7-6
size: once
J: TRBJ1-4
CDR3: CASSPRTGGGEKLFF
DNA: TGTGCCAGCAGCCCGAGGACAGGGGGAGGAGAAAAACTGTTTTTT

D: .
V: TRBV9
size: .
J: TRBJ1-1
CDR3: CASSVVGGDEAFF
DNA: TGTGCCAGCAGCGTAGTGGGAGGGGACGAAGCTTTCTTT

D: .
V: TRBV20-1
size: .
J: TRBJ2-1
CDR3: CSATKREQFF
DNA: TGCAGTGCCACAAAGCGAGAGCAGTTCTTC

D: TRBD1
V: TRBV7-9
size: .
J: TRBJ1-1
CDR3: CASSFRGREMNTEAFF
DNA: TGTGCCAGCAGCTTCAGGGGGCGGGAAATGAACACTGAAGCTTTCTTT

D: .
V: TRBV7-9
size: .
J: TRBJ2-2
CDR3: CASSLGGGAPRGELFF
DNA: TGTGCCAGCAGCTTAGGTGGGGGGGCCCCCCGCGGGGAGCTGTTTTTT

D: .
V: TRBV5-7
size: .
J: TRBJ2-2
CDR3: CASSLGQGSGELFF
DNA: TGTGCCAGCAGCTTGGGGCAGGGGTCCGGGGAGCTGTTTTTT

D: TRBD1
V: TRBV6-1
size: .
J: TRBJ2-5
CDR3: CASSEGQGVETQYF
DNA: TGTGCCAGCAGTGAAGGACAGGGTGTAGAGACCCAGTACTTC

D: TRBD1
V: TRBV27
size: .
J: TRBJ2-7
CDR3: CASSLGTGAYEQYF
DNA: TGTGCCAGCAGTTTGGGAACAGGGGCCTACGAGCAGTACTTC

D: .
V: TRBV4-1
size: .
J: TRBJ1-6
CDR3: CASSQRSTGGSPLHF
DNA: TGCGCCAGCAGCCAAAGATCAACGGGGGGATCACCCCTCCACTTT

D: TRBD1
V: TRBV7-9
size: .
J: TRBJ1-2
CDR3: CASSLEGAGYGYTF
DNA: TGTGCCAGCAGCTTAGAGGGGGCTGGGTATGGCTACACCTTC

D: .
V: TRBV6-5
size: .
J: TRBJ2-5
CDR3: CASSSGGAETQYF
DNA: TGTGCCAGCAGTTCTGGGGGGGCAGAGACCCAGTACTTC

D: TRBD2
V: TRBV7-9
size: .
J: TRBJ2-5
CDR3: CASSLGGTSGEETQYF
DNA: TGTGCCAGCAGCTTAGGGGGGACTAGCGGCGAAGAGACCCAGTACTTC

D: .
V: TRBV11-2
size: .
J: TRBJ1-6
CDR3: CASSPRTLRNSPLHF
DNA: TGTGCCAGCAGCCCCCGGACTCTAAGGAATTCACCCCTCCACTTT

D: TRBD1
V: TRBV5-4
size: once
J: TRBJ2-7
CDR3: CASSPPGDRGYYEQYF
DNA: TGTGCCAGCAGCCCCCCCGGGGACAGGGGCTACTACGAGCAGTACTTC

D: .
V: TRBV30
size: .
J: TRBJ1-1
CDR3: CAYGSPGAFF
DNA: TGTGCCTATGGGTCACCGGGAGCTTTCTTT

D: TRBD1
V: TRBV7-2
size: .
J: TRBJ1-2
CDR3: CASSRGTDANYGYTF
DNA: TGTGCCAGCAGCCGTGGGACAGACGCAAACTATGGCTACACCTTC

D: .
V: TRBV4-2
size: .
J: TRBJ1-1
CDR3: CASSLSSGQGGHTEAFF
DNA: TGTGCCAGCAGCCTCTCCTCCGGGCAGGGAGGCCACACTGAAGCTTTCTTT

D: .
V: TRBV19
size: .
J: TRBJ1-1
CDR3: CASSSTVNTEAFF
DNA: TGTGCCAGTAGTTCCACAGTGAACACTGAAGCTTTCTTT

D: TRBD2
V: TRBV30
size: .
J: TRBJ2-1
CDR3: CAWTAGGYNEQFF
DNA: TGTGCCTGGACGGCGGGGGGATACAATGAGCAGTTCTTC

D: TRBD1
V: TRBV7-9
size: once
J: TRBJ1-4
CDR3: CASTSFGTDNEKLFF
DNA: TGTGCCAGCACCTCCTTTGGGACAGATAATGAAAAACTGTTTTTT

D: .
V: TRBV7-3
size: .
J: TRBJ2-2
CDR3: CASSGLEGFGELFF
DNA: TGTGCCAGCAGCGGCCTCGAGGGCTTCGGGGAGCTGTTTTTT

D: .
V: TRBV27
size: .
J: TRBJ2-3
CDR3: CASSPFLQQGWGGTDTQYF
DNA: TGTGCCAGCAGTCCATTCCTCCAACAGGGATGGGGAGGCACAGATACGCAGTATTTT

D: TRBD1
V: TRBV18
size: .
J: TRBJ2-3
CDR3: CASSSKGGQDRGTDTQYF
DNA: TGTGCCAGCTCATCCAAAGGAGGTCAGGACAGGGGCACAGATACGCAGTATTTT

D: .
V: TRBV5-1
size: .
J: TRBJ1-2
CDR3: CASRPGDYGYTF
DNA: TGCGCCAGCCGGCCGGGAGACTATGGCTACACCTTC

D: TRBD1
V: TRBV7-9
size: .
J: TRBJ1-4
CDR3: CASSLRQGSYEKLFF
DNA: TGTGCCAGCAGCCTACGACAGGGAAGTTATGAAAAACTGTTTTTT

D: TRBD1
V: TRBV5-1
size: .
J: TRBJ2-7
CDR3: CASSAGTGGYEQYF
DNA: TGCGCCAGCAGCGCAGGGACAGGCGGCTACGAGCAGTACTTC

D: .
V: TRBV6-5
size: .
J: TRBJ2-7
CDR3: CASSGGTHEQYF
DNA: TGTGCCAGCAGTGGGGGGACGCACGAGCAGTACTTC